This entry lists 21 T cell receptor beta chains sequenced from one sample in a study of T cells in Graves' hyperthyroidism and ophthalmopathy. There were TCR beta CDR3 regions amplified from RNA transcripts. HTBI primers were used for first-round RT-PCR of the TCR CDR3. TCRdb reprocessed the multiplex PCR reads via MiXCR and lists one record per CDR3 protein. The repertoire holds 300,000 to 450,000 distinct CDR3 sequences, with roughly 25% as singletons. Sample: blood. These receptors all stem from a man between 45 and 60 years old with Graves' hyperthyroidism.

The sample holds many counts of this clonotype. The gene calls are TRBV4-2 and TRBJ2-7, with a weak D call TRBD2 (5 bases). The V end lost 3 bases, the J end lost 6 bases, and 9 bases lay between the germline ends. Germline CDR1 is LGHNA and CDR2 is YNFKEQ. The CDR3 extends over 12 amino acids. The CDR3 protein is CASSQRVGEQYF. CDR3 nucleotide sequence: TGTGCCAGCAGCCAGAGGGTTGGCGAGCAGTACTTC.

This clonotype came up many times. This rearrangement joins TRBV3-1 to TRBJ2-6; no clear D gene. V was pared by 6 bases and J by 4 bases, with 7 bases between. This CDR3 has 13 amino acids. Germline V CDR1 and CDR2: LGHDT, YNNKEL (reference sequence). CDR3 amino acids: CASRPSGANVLTF. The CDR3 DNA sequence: TGTGCCAGCAGACCCTCCGGGGCCAACGTCCTGACTTTC.

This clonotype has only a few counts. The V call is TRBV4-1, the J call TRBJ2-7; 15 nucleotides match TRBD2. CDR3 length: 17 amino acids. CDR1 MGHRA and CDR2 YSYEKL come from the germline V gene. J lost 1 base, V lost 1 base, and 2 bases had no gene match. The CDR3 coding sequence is TGCGCCAGCAGCCAAGGGACTAGCGGGAGGGCATCCTACGAGCAGTACTTC. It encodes CASSQGTSGRASYEQYF.

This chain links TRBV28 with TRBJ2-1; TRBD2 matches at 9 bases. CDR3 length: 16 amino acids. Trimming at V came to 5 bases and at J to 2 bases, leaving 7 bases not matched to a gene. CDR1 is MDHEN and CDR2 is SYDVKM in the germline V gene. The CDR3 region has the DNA TGTGCCAGCAGTCTAATAGCGGGAGTGGCCTACAATGAGCAGTTCTTC. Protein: CASSLIAGVAYNEQFF.

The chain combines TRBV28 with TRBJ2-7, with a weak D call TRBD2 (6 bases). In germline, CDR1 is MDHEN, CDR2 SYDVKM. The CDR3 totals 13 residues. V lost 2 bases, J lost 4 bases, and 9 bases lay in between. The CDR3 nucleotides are TGTGCCAGCAGTTTAGGAGGGAAGTACGAGCAGTACTTC. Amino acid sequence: CASSLGGKYEQYF.

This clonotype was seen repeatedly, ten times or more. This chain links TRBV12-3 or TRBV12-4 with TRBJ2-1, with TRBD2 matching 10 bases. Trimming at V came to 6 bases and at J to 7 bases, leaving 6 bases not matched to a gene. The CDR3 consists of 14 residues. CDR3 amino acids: CASRKAGGRNEQFF. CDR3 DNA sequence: TGTGCCAGCAGAAAAGCGGGAGGGCGTAATGAGCAGTTCTTC.

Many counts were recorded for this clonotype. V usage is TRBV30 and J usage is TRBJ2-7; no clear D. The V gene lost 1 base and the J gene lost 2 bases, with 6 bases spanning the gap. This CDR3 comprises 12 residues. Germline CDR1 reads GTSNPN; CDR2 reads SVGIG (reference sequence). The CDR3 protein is CAWSGPTYEQYF. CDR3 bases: TGTGCCTGGAGTGGCCCTACCTACGAGCAGTACTTC.

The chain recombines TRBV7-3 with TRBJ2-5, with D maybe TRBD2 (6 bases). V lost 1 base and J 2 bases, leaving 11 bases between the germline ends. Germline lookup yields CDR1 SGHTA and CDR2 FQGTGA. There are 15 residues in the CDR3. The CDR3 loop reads CASSLRLGVQETQYF. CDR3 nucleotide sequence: TGTGCCAGCAGCTTAAGACTAGGAGTACAAGAGACCCAGTACTTC.

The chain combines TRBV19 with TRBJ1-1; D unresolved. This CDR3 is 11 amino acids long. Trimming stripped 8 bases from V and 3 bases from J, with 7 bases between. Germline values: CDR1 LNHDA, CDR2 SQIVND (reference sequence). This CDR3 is CASVGYTEAFF. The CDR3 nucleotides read TGTGCCAGTGTGGGTTACACTGAAGCTTTCTTT.

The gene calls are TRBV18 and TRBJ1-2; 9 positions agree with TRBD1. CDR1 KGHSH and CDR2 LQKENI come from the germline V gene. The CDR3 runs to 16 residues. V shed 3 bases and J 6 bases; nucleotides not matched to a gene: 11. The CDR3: CASSPQPHRGLNGYTF. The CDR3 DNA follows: TGTGCCAGCTCACCTCAACCCCACAGGGGGCTGAATGGCTACACCTTC.

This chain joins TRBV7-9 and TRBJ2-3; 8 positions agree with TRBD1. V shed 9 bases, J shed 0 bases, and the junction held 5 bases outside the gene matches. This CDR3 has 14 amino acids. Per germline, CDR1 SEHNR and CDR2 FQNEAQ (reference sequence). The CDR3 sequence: CASVDRESTDTQYF. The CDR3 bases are TGTGCCAGTGTGGACAGGGAAAGCACAGATACGCAGTATTTT.

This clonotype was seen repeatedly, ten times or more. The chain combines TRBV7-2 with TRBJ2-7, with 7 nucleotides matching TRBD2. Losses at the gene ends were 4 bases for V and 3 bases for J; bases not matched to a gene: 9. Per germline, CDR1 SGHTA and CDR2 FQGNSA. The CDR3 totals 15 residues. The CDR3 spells CASSSEGGGSYEQYF. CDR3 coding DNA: TGTGCCAGCAGCTCCGAAGGCGGCGGGAGCTACGAGCAGTACTTC.

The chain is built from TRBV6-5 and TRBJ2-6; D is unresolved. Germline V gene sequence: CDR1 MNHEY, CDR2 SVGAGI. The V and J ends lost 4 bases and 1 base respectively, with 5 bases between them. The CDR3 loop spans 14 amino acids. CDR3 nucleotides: TGTGCCAGCAGTTGGATATCTGGGGCCAACGTCCTGACTTTC. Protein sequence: CASSWISGANVLTF.

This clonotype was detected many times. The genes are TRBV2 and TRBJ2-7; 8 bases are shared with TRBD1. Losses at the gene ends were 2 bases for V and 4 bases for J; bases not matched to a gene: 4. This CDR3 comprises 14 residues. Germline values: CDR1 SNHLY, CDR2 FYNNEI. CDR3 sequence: CASSEQGARYEQYF. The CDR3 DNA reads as TGTGCCAGCAGTGAACAGGGGGCGCGGTACGAGCAGTACTTC. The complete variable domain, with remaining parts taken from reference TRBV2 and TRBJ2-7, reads EPEVTQTPSHQVTQMGQEVILRCVPISNHLYFYWYRQILGQKVEFLVSFYNNEISEKSEIFDDQFSVERPDGSNFTLKIRSTKLEDSAMYFCASSEQGARYEQYFGPGTRLTVT.

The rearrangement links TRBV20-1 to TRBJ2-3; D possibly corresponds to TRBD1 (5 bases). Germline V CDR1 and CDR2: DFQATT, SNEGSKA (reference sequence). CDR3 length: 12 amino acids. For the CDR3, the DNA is TGCAGCCCTTCACTGGGGCCAGATACGCAGTATTTT. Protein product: CSPSLGPDTQYF.

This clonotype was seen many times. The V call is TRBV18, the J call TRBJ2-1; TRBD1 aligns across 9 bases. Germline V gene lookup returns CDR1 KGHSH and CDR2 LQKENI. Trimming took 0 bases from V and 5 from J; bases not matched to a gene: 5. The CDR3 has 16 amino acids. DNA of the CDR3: TGTGCCAGCTCACCACCGGAGACAGGGGGAGACAATGAGCAGTTCTTC. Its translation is CASSPPETGGDNEQFF.

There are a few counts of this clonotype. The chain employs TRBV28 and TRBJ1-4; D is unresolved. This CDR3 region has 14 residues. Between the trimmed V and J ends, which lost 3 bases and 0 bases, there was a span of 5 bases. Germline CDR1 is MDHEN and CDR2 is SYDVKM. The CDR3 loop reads CASSFGATNEKLFF. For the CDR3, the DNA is TGTGCCAGCAGTTTCGGGGCAACTAATGAAAAACTGTTTTTT. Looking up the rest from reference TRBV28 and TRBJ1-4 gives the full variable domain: DVKVTQSSRYLVKRTGEKVFLECVQDMDHENMFWYRQDPGLGLRLIYFSYDVKMKEKGDIPEGYSVSREKKERFSLILESASTNQTSMYLCASSFGATNEKLFFGSGTQLSVL.

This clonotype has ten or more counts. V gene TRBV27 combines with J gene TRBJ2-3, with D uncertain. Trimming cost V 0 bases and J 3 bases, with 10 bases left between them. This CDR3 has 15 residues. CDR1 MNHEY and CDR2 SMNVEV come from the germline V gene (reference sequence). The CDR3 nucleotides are TGTGCCAGCAGTTTATCGGGTAGTATTACAGATACGCAGTATTTT. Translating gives CASSLSGSITDTQYF.

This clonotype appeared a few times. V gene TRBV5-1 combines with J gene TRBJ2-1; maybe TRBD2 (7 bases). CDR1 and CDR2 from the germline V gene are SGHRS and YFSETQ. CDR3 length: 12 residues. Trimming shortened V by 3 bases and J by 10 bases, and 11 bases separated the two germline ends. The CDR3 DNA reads TGCGCCAGCAGCTCGTGGGGGGGCGAGCAGTTCTTC. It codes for CASSSWGGEQFF.

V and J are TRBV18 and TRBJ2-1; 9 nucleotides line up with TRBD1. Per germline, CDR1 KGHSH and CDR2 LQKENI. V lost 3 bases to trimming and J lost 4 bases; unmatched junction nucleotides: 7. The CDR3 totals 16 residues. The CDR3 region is CASSPYPGQGYNEQFF. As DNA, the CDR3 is TGTGCCAGCTCACCGTATCCGGGACAGGGATACAATGAGCAGTTCTTC.

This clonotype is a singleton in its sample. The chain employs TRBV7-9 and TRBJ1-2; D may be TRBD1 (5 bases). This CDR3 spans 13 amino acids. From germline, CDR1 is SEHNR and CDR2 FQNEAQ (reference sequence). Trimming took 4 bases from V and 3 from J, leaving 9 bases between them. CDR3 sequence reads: CASSSQTDYGYTF. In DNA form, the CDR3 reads TGTGCCAGCAGCTCCCAGACAGACTATGGCTACACCTTC.